One and the same sample provided the 25 T cell receptor beta chains below, sequenced in a study of cytomegalovirus exposure and HLA in healthy donors (dated by TCRdb to about 2017). Library generation was performed with the immunoSEQ multiplex PCR assay. A mixture of 60 forward primers for TCR Vbeta segments and 13 reverse primers for TCR Jbeta segments was used in the multiplex PCR. Drawn from immuneACCESS, this table holds only the in-frame rearrangements with V and J called that TCRdb kept. Clones are partly lost; checked studies trace under half to an unresolved V gene and leave the rest unexplained. The sample profile shows under 150,000 clones; over 55% of them were found once. The ten largest clones capture over 6.5% of the sample. The sample was PBMCs. The receptor source for this set is a man between 18 and 35 years old in good health and CMV-seropositive.

This clone came up once. The CDR3 here is CASSPMVAGRTQYF. CDR3 in DNA: TGCGCCAGCAGCCCGATGGTGGCGGGAAGGACCCAGTACTTC. The chain is built from TRBV4-1 and TRBJ2-5, with TRBD2 as a possible D gene (6 bases). CDR1 is MGHRA and CDR2 is YSYEKL in the germline V gene. Trimming left V 4 bases short and J 7 bases short, with 16 bases between. The CDR3 extends over 14 amino acids.

The rearrangement links TRBV9 to TRBJ1-4; 9 nucleotides line up with TRBD1. CDR1 is SGDLS and CDR2 is YYNGEE in the germline V gene. Unmatched junction bases numbered 9, after V lost 4 bases and J lost 5 bases. The CDR3 extends over 16 amino acids. In DNA, the CDR3 is TGTGCCAGCAGCCGGCGGCAGGGACAGGGAAATGAAAAACTGTTTTTT. Its protein is CASSRRQGQGNEKLFF.

The chain combines TRBV4-1 with TRBJ2-1, with 7 bases that match TRBD2. The CDR3 is 15 amino acids. With 6 bases clipped from V and 5 bases from J, the junction kept 10 bases outside the gene matches. Germline V CDR1 and CDR2: MGHRA, YSYEKL. As DNA, the CDR3 is TGCGCCAGCAGGCCAACCGGGACTACCGACAATGAGCAGTTCTTC. Its translation: CASRPTGTTDNEQFF.

J is TRBJ2-7 and V is TRBV7-2, with 7 bases fitting TRBD2. The junction had 15 bases not matched to a gene; V was cut back by 11 bases and J by 5 bases. Germline V CDR1 and CDR2: SGHTA, FQGNSA. This CDR3 is built from 14 residues. In DNA form, the CDR3 reads TGTGCCGTTTCGGGAGGTCCTATTACCAACGAGCAGTACTTC. Translated: CAVSGGPITNEQYF. Combining the CDR3 with reference TRBV7-2 and TRBJ2-7 gives the whole variable domain GAGVSQSPSNKVTEKGKDVELRCDPISGHTALYWYRQSLGQGLEFLIYFQGNSAPDKSGLPSDRFSAERTGGSVSTLTIQRTQQEDSAVYLCAVSGGPITNEQYFGPGTRLTVT.

The chain uses TRBV7-6 and TRBJ1-4; possibly TRBD1 for D (6 bases). The CDR3 loop spans 12 amino acids. V was trimmed by 5 bases and J by 8 bases, leaving 9 bases between them. CDR1 and CDR2 from the germline V gene are SGHVS and FNYEAQ. The CDR3 region has the DNA TGTGCCAGCAGCCTTGGGGGCGAAAAACTGTTTTTT. It codes for CASSLGGEKLFF.

The genes are TRBV27 and TRBJ2-7, with 7 bases aligning to TRBD1. CDR1 and CDR2 from the germline V gene are MNHEY and SMNVEV (reference sequence). V trimming: 4 bases; J trimming: 6 bases; junction bases outside the gene matches: 6. The CDR3 extends over 13 amino acids. As DNA, the CDR3 is TGTGCCAGCAGTTCGCTAACAGGGGCCGAGCAGTACTTC. This encodes CASSSLTGAEQYF.

This clone occurred a few times. This sample also contains other DNA sequences that code for the same CDR3. The genes are TRBV29-1 and TRBJ1-4; TRBD1 agrees at 8 bases. Unmatched junction bases numbered 7, after V lost 1 base and J lost 3 bases. Germline CDR1 SQVTM, CDR2 ANQGSEA. The CDR3 runs 16 residues. CDR3 in amino acids: CSVEGVDRGSNEKLFF. The CDR3 coding sequence is TGCAGCGTTGAAGGAGTTGACAGGGGATCTAATGAAAAACTGTTTTTT.

The DNA of the CDR3 is TGTGCCAGCAGCGTAGCTCCCAGTGGCAATACGCAGTATTTT. Amino acids: CASSVAPSGNTQYF. The chain links TRBV9 to TRBJ2-3; no definite D call. V lost 0 bases to trimming and J lost 7 bases, with 12 bases between them. In germline, CDR1 is SGDLS, CDR2 YYNGEE. CDR3 size: 14 residues.

In this sample, this clone turned up a few times. The chain uses TRBV7-8 and TRBJ2-7; a possible D gene is TRBD1 (5 bases). The CDR3 is 13 residues long. Trimming took 2 bases from V and 3 from J, leaving 8 bases between them. In germline, CDR1 is SGHVS, CDR2 FQNEAQ. In DNA, the CDR3 is TGTGCCAGCAGCTTACAGGGTCTCTACGAGCAGTACGTC. Translation gives CASSLQGLYEQYV.

In this sample, this clone turned up a few times. CDR3 coding DNA: TGTGCCAGCAATGAGACACCAAACACCGGGGAGCTGTTTTTT. Encoded protein: CASNETPNTGELFF. The V gene is TRBV6-1, the J gene TRBJ2-2; D remains unclear. Germline V gene lookup returns CDR1 MNHNS and CDR2 SASEGT. This CDR3 comprises 14 residues. V was clipped by 7 bases and J by 2 bases, with 11 bases between them.

This clone was recorded only once. This sequence joins TRBV19 and TRBJ2-7; a weak D match, TRBD1 (6 bases). Germline V gene data show CDR1 as LNHDA and CDR2 as SQIVND (reference sequence). V gave up 7 bases and J gave up 2 bases, with 21 bases separating them. The CDR3 has 16 residues. Here the CDR3 reads CASKTGGQGPTYEQYF. In DNA form, the CDR3 reads TGTGCCAGTAAGACCGGTGGTCAGGGGCCAACCTACGAGCAGTACTTC.

This sequence joins TRBV6-5 and TRBJ2-3, with D tentatively TRBD1 (5 bases). In germline, CDR1 is MNHEY, CDR2 SVGAGI. The CDR3 totals 14 residues. Trimming pared 0 bases from V and 2 bases from J, leaving 6 bases between. The CDR3 nucleotides read TGTGCCAGCAGTTACTCGGGGCCCACAGATACGCAGTATTTT. As protein: CASSYSGPTDTQYF.

The rearrangement uses TRBV10-2 and TRBJ2-4; tentative D call: TRBD1 (6 bases). The CDR3 runs to 17 residues. Germline CDR1 reads WSHSY; CDR2 reads SAAADI. Trimming left V 7 bases short and J 0 bases short, with 19 bases between. The CDR3 region is CASTPRGGQLAKNIQYF. The CDR3 DNA is TGCGCCAGCACCCCAAGGGGCGGACAGCTAGCCAAAAACATTCAGTACTTC.

In this sample, this clone turned up a few times. V is TRBV25-1 and J is TRBJ2-5; TRBD1 is a possible D gene (5 bases). V shed 3 bases and J shed 1 base, with 12 bases lying between them. Germline lookup yields CDR1 MGHDK and CDR2 SYGVNS. This CDR3 region has 15 residues. Here the CDR3 DNA reads TGTGCCAGCAGTGATCCCCGGACACCCCAAGAGACCCAGTACTTC. Its protein is CASSDPRTPQETQYF.

This chain uses TRBV2 with TRBJ1-1; TRBD1 aligns across 7 bases. This CDR3 comprises 13 residues. Germline CDR1 SNHLY, CDR2 FYNNEI. Losses at the gene ends were 6 bases for V and 0 bases for J; bases not matched to a gene: 1. The CDR3, as DNA: TGTGCCAGCAGGGGACAGATGAACACTGAAGCTTTCTTT. This encodes CASRGQMNTEAFF.

V usage is TRBV19 and J usage is TRBJ2-2; 7 nucleotides match TRBD1. Germline CDR1 reads LNHDA; CDR2 reads SQIVND (reference sequence). The CDR3 is made up of 14 amino acids. V lost 5 bases to trimming and J lost 4 bases; unmatched junction nucleotides: 4. The CDR3 bases are TGTGCCAGTAGTCCGACAGGGTTCACCGGGGAGCTGTTTTTT. It encodes CASSPTGFTGELFF. The variable domain in full, completed from reference TRBV19 and TRBJ2-2, reads DGGITQSPKYLFRKEGQNVTLSCEQNLNHDAMYWYRQDPGQGLRLIYYSQIVNDFQKGDIAEGYSVSREKKESFPLTVTSAQKNPTAFYLCASSPTGFTGELFFGEGSRLTVL.

This clone was seen a handful of times. This chain uses TRBV2 with TRBJ2-3, with a weak D call TRBD1 (6 bases). V dropped 5 bases and J dropped 1 base, with 13 bases sitting between them. Germline loops: CDR1 SNHLY, CDR2 FYNNEI. The CDR3 has 15 residues. The CDR3: CASSSHRDGTDTQYF. DNA for the CDR3: TGTGCCAGCAGTTCCCACAGGGATGGCACAGATACGCAGTATTTT.

The J gene is TRBJ1-6, the V gene TRBV10-1; D gene uncertain. V was pared by 2 bases and J by 6 bases, with 20 bases between. Per germline, CDR1 WNHNN and CDR2 SYGVQD (reference sequence). The CDR3 is 18 amino acids. CDR3 sequence: CASSEARLLHQTNSPLHF. As DNA, the CDR3 is TGCGCCAGCAGTGAGGCTCGACTGCTACACCAAACTAATTCACCCCTCCACTTT.

A few counts support this clone. V and J are TRBV25-1 and TRBJ2-1; D ambiguous. CDR3 length: 11 amino acids. The V end lost 3 bases, the J end lost 8 bases, and 5 bases lay between the germline ends. Germline CDR1 reads MGHDK; CDR2 reads SYGVNS. In DNA form, the CDR3 reads TGTGCCAGCAGTGATCGAGATGAGCAGTTCTTC. Translation gives CASSDRDEQFF.

This clone has a handful of counts. The genes are TRBV5-6 and TRBJ1-4; D is unclear. Germline V lookup: CDR1 SGHDT, CDR2 YYEEEE. Trimming cost V 0 bases and J 7 bases, with 4 bases left between them. The CDR3 has 12 residues. The CDR3 reads CASSLGPEKLFF. DNA for the CDR3: TGTGCCAGCAGCTTGGGGCCTGAAAAACTGTTTTTT. Using reference TRBV5-6 and TRBJ1-4 for the parts outside the CDR3, the full variable domain is DAGVTQSPTHLIKTRGQQVTLRCSPKSGHDTVSWYQQALGQGPQFIFQYYEEEERQRGNFPDRFSGHQFPNYSSELNVNALLLGDSALYLCASSLGPEKLFFGSGTQLSVL.

This clone was found a few times. The chain combines TRBV4-2 with TRBJ2-3, with 11 nucleotides matching TRBD2. The CDR3 contains 15 residues. After removal of 1 base from V and 6 bases from J, the junction contained 3 bases not matched to a gene. Germline V gene sequence: CDR1 LGHNA, CDR2 YNFKEQ. The CDR3 DNA follows: TGTGCCAGCAGCCAAGTTTTAGCGGGGGGGGATACGCAGTATTTT. Translated, it gives CASSQVLAGGDTQYF.

This chain uses TRBV7-6 with TRBJ2-2; TRBD1 agrees at 7 bases. Trimming at V came to 4 bases and at J to 4 bases, leaving 3 bases not matched to a gene. CDR1 is SGHVS and CDR2 is FNYEAQ in the germline V gene. CDR3 length equals 14 residues. CDR3 sequence reads: CASSSRQGTGELFF. The DNA for the CDR3 is TGTGCCAGCAGCTCCAGACAGGGCACCGGGGAGCTGTTTTTT.

V and J are TRBV15 and TRBJ1-5; D not resolved. CDR1 and CDR2 from the germline V gene are LNHNV and YYDKDF (reference sequence). This CDR3 contains 14 residues. Trimming pared 3 bases from V and 2 bases from J, leaving 8 bases between. The CDR3 is CATSSRGGNQPQHF. CDR3 nucleotides: TGTGCCACCAGCAGCCGGGGTGGCAATCAGCCCCAGCATTTT.

This clone was seen more than once but under ten times. The J gene is TRBJ1-1, the V gene TRBV5-1, with D uncertain. Trimming removed 1 base at V and 0 bases at J, with 10 bases between. The CDR3 is made up of 15 amino acids. CDR1 is SGHRS and CDR2 is YFSETQ in the germline V gene. CDR3 loop: CASSLYTGMNTEAFF. CDR3 nucleotides: TGCGCCAGCAGCTTGTATACGGGGATGAACACTGAAGCTTTCTTT.

This chain links TRBV5-1 with TRBJ2-3; 8 nucleotides agree with TRBD2. CDR3 length equals 13 residues. Trimming took 1 base from V and 5 from J; bases not matched to a gene: 0. Germline V gene lookup returns CDR1 SGHRS and CDR2 YFSETQ. In nucleotides, the CDR3 is TGCGCCAGCAGCTTGCGGGGGGGAGATACGCAGTATTTT. This translates into CASSLRGGDTQYF.